The 21 T cell receptor beta chains given below trace back to one sample, sequenced in a study of siplizumab effects on memory and regulatory T cells. Assay: immunoSEQ multiplex PCR; the TCRdb copy retains only in-frame clones and omits some. The top ten hold roughly 17% of the sample, which has fewer than 65,000 clones, 93% seen once. Sequences were obtained from CD8+ T cells sorted from blood. These receptors were collected from a human donor in good health.

The J gene is TRBJ2-7, the V gene TRBV13; possible D gene TRBD2, 6 bases. There are 14 residues in the CDR3. V dropped 5 bases and J dropped 5 bases, with 16 bases sitting between them. CDR1 is PRHDT and CDR2 is FYEKMQ in the germline V gene (reference sequence). This CDR3 reads CASSQEGTPHEQYF. In DNA form, the CDR3 reads TGTGCCAGCAGCCAGGAGGGGACCCCACACGAGCAGTACTTC.

This rearrangement joins TRBV11-2 to TRBJ2-5; D not certain. This CDR3 has 14 amino acids. From germline, CDR1 is SGHAT and CDR2 FQNNGV. The V end lost 6 bases, the J end lost 4 bases, and 15 bases lay between the germline ends. The CDR3 protein is CASSRTDGPETQYF. The CDR3 region has the DNA TGTGCCAGCAGTAGGACGGATGGTCCAGAGACCCAGTACTTC. The full variable domain, completed using reference TRBV11-2 and TRBJ2-5, is EAGVAQSPRYKIIEKRQSVAFWCNPISGHATLYWYQQILGQGPKLLIQFQNNGVVDDSQLPKDRFSAERLKGVDSTLKIQPAKLEDSAVYLCASSRTDGPETQYFGPGTRLLVL.

The chain uses TRBV16 and TRBJ2-1; D remains ambiguous. CDR1 is KGHSY and CDR2 is FQNENV in the germline V gene. The CDR3 is 15 amino acids. The V end was cut by 4 bases, the J end by 1 base, with 11 bases between. The CDR3 spells CASSLRASSYNEQFF. As DNA, the CDR3 is TGTGCCAGCAGCCTCCGGGCTTCATCCTACAATGAGCAGTTCTTC.

This chain connects TRBV7-9 to TRBJ2-5, with D perhaps TRBD1 (6 bases). V was shortened by 1 base and J by 4 bases, with 19 bases between the two germline ends. The CDR3 runs 17 residues. Germline values: CDR1 SEHNR, CDR2 FQNEAQ (reference sequence). In DNA, the CDR3 is TGTGCCAGCAGCTTAGTATCGGCACAGGGAAATGGAGAGACCCAGTACTTC. Translating gives CASSLVSAQGNGETQYF.

V gene TRBV5-5 combines with J gene TRBJ2-7; tentatively, D is TRBD1 or TRBD2 (5 bases each). In germline, CDR1 is SGHKS, CDR2 YYEKEE (reference sequence). CDR3 length equals 11 residues. The V end was cut by 2 bases, the J end by 6 bases, with 6 bases between. The CDR3 is CASSLGTEQYF. CDR3 sequence (DNA): TGTGCCAGCAGCTTAGGGACCGAGCAGTACTTC.

By its share, this clone is medium-sized. The chain combines TRBV5-1 with TRBJ2-7; no clear D gene. This CDR3 has 14 amino acids. Per germline, CDR1 SGHRS and CDR2 YFSETQ. V was shortened by 3 bases and J by 7 bases, with 17 bases between the two germline ends. The CDR3 DNA is TGCGCCAGCAGCTCCTTACTTGGGATGGGGGAGCAGTACTTC. The encoded protein is CASSSLLGMGEQYF.

The chain has TRBV11-3 and TRBJ1-4; D is perhaps TRBD1 (5 bases). This CDR3 spans 14 amino acids. Germline V gives CDR1 SGHNT, CDR2 YENEEA. The V end lost 5 bases, the J end lost 5 bases, and 12 bases lay between the germline ends. CDR3 nucleotide sequence: TGTGCCAGCAGCGTCAAACGGGGGAATGAAAAACTGTTTTTT. Translated, it gives CASSVKRGNEKLFF.

The table lists this clone with a count of one. Different DNA sequences within this sample yield the same CDR3. The chain employs TRBV11-2 and TRBJ2-1, with TRBD2 matching over 8 bases. After removal of 1 base from V and 1 base from J, the junction contained 0 bases not matched to a gene. The CDR3 has 15 residues. CDR1 SGHAT and CDR2 FQNNGV come from the germline V gene. In DNA, the CDR3 is TGTGCCAGCAGCTTAGCTAGCGGGTCCTACAATGAGCAGTTCTTC. Its translation is CASSLASGSYNEQFF.

By its share, this clone is large. The J gene is TRBJ1-2, the V gene TRBV7-9, with TRBD1 matching 10 bases. The CDR3 is 16 residues long. Germline V gives CDR1 SEHNR, CDR2 FQNEAQ (reference sequence). The V segment lost 5 bases and the J segment 8 bases; nucleotides outside the gene matches: 14. The CDR3 spells CASSVPGQGNVMGYTF. The CDR3 DNA reads as TGTGCCAGCAGCGTCCCGGGACAGGGGAATGTTATGGGCTACACCTTC.

The chain recombines TRBV6-1 with TRBJ2-2; the match to TRBD2 covers 11 bases. This CDR3 is built from 16 residues. Germline trimming cut 3 bases from V and 1 base from J; bases unmatched to any gene: 1. Per the germline V gene, CDR1 is MNHNS and CDR2 is SASEGT. CDR3 residues: CASSDGTSGNTGELFF. In DNA form, the CDR3 reads TGTGCCAGCAGTGACGGGACTAGCGGGAACACCGGGGAGCTGTTTTTT.

This chain uses TRBV28 with TRBJ2-6, with D unclear. The CDR3 loop spans 13 amino acids. Germline CDR1 and CDR2: MDHEN and SYDVKM. The V gene lost 6 bases and the J gene lost 0 bases, with 3 bases spanning the gap. In nucleotides, the CDR3 is TGTGCCAGCAGCCCCTCTGGGGCCAACGTCCTGACTTTC. Amino acids: CASSPSGANVLTF.

This clone was seen only a few times. The chain couples TRBV10-1 to TRBJ2-7; D gene unclear. Trimming stripped 2 bases from V and 4 bases from J, with 3 bases between. Germline CDR1 is WNHNN and CDR2 is SYGVQD (reference sequence). This CDR3 has 11 residues. CDR3 sequence reads: CASSEGYEQYF. As DNA, the CDR3 is TGCGCCAGCAGTGAGGGGTACGAGCAGTACTTC.

V gene TRBV5-6 combines with J gene TRBJ2-7, with 7 positions matching TRBD1. Looked up from germline, CDR1 is SGHDT and CDR2 is YYEEEE. The junction had 15 bases not matched to a gene; V was cut back by 6 bases and J by 0 bases. The CDR3 sequence is 17 residues long. The CDR3 DNA follows: TGTGCCAGCACCTCGCCCCGGACAGGTCGGGTCTCCTACGAGCAGTACTTC. Amino acid sequence: CASTSPRTGRVSYEQYF.

Only one count was recorded for this clone. The gene calls are TRBV4-1 and TRBJ1-4; no clear D gene. The CDR3 is 13 residues long. Trimming stripped 2 bases from V and 8 bases from J, with 9 bases between. Looked up from germline, CDR1 is MGHRA and CDR2 is YSYEKL. The CDR3 sequence: CASSQHLGEKLFF. CDR3 nucleotides: TGCGCCAGCAGCCAACACCTGGGAGAAAAACTGTTTTTT.

This sequence joins TRBV6-1 and TRBJ1-2; D might be TRBD1 (6 bases). Looked up from germline, CDR1 is MNHNS and CDR2 is SASEGT. The CDR3 is 13 amino acids. V lost 7 bases and J 4 bases, leaving 13 bases between the germline ends. For the CDR3, the DNA is TGTGCCAGCACCGGGGGGCTCGTCTATGGCTACACCTTC. It is translated as CASTGGLVYGYTF.

This clone was detected once. The rearrangement links TRBV27 to TRBJ2-7; 7 nucleotides line up with TRBD2. There are 11 residues in the CDR3. Germline lookup yields CDR1 MNHEY and CDR2 SMNVEV (reference sequence). The CDR3 DNA sequence: TGTGGAAGCGGGAAGACCTACGAGCAGTACTTC. Its protein is CGSGKTYEQYF.

The chain's CDR3 is CASSYGQDLLNEQFF. CDR3 sequence (DNA): TGTGCCAGCAGCTACGGACAGGATCTTCTCAATGAGCAGTTCTTC. The rearrangement uses TRBV9 and TRBJ2-1; TRBD1 agrees at 7 bases. Per germline, CDR1 SGDLS and CDR2 YYNGEE. CDR3 length: 15 amino acids. The ends lost 4 bases at V and 6 bases at J; junction bases unmatched: 10.

J is TRBJ1-1 and V is TRBV11-2; D gene uncertain. Trimming took 1 base from V and 2 from J, leaving 11 bases between them. Germline V gene lookup returns CDR1 SGHAT and CDR2 FQNNGV. The CDR3 contains 15 residues. CDR3 in DNA: TGTGCCAGCAGCTTAGTCCACAGATCTAACACTGAAGCTTTCTTT. It is translated as CASSLVHRSNTEAFF. Combining the CDR3 with reference TRBV11-2 and TRBJ1-1 gives the whole variable domain EAGVAQSPRYKIIEKRQSVAFWCNPISGHATLYWYQQILGQGPKLLIQFQNNGVVDDSQLPKDRFSAERLKGVDSTLKIQPAKLEDSAVYLCASSLVHRSNTEAFFGQGTRLTVV.

This clone has only one observation. J is TRBJ1-2 and V is TRBV19, with D hard to call. CDR3 length equals 14 residues. Trimming took 5 bases from V and 4 from J, leaving 14 bases between them. Germline-derived CDR1 and CDR2 are LNHDA and SQIVND (reference sequence). CDR3 sequence: CASSVAGYGYGYTF. CDR3 DNA: TGTGCCAGTAGTGTGGCGGGGTATGGCTATGGCTACACCTTC.

The rearrangement joins TRBV11-2 to TRBJ2-7; D perhaps matches TRBD2 (5 bases). Germline V lookup: CDR1 SGHAT, CDR2 FQNNGV. V shed 3 bases and J shed 2 bases, with 11 bases lying between them. The CDR3 loop spans 14 amino acids. The CDR3 DNA reads TGTGCCAGCAGCTTTCGCCTAGCCCCCTACGAGCAGTACTTC. This encodes CASSFRLAPYEQYF.

V gene TRBV29-1 combines with J gene TRBJ2-2; 9 bases agree with TRBD2. From germline, CDR1 is SQVTM and CDR2 ANQGSEA. With 8 bases clipped from V and 5 bases from J, the junction kept 6 bases outside the gene matches. The CDR3 loop spans 13 amino acids. The chain's CDR3 is CSLKREATGELFF. CDR3 in DNA: TGCAGCCTTAAGCGGGAGGCGACCGGGGAGCTGTTTTTT.